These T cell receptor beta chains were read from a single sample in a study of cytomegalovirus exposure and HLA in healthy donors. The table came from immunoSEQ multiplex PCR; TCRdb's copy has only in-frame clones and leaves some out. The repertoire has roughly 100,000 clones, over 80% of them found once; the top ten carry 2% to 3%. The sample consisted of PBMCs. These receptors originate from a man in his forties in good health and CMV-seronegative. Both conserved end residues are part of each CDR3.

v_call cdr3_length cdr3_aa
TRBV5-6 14 CASRPRTEEETQYF
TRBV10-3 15 CAIKSGQGRDQPQHF
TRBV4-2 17 CASSQDLSGSNTGELFF
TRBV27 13 CASRTSWNTEAFF
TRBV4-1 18 CASSQDGTGGDYNYGYTF
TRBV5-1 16 CASSLGVAGSVDTQYF
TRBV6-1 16 CASSEAYRGRSYEQYF
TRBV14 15 CASSRTGLSSYEQYF
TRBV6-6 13 CASSYLQGTEQYF
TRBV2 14 CASSRDSDNEKLFF
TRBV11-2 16 CASSSPWGRGGETQYF